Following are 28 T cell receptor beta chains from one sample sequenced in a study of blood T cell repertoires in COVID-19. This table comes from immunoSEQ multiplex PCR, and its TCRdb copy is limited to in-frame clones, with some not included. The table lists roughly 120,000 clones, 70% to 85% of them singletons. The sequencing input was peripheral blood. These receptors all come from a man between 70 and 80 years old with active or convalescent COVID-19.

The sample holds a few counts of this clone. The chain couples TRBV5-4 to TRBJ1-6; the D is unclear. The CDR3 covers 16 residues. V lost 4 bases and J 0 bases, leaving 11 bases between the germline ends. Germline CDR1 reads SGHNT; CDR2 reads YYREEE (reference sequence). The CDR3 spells CASSQGGNSYNSPLHF. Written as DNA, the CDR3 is TGTGCCAGCAGCCAAGGAGGGAACTCCTATAATTCACCCCTCCACTTT.

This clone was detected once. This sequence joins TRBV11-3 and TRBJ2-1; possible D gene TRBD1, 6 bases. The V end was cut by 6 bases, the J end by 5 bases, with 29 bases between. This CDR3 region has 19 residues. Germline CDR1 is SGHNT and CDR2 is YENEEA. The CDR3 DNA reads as TGTGCCAGCAGAGACCTACAGTGGACAGAACCTGCCCTTGACAATGAGCAGTTCTTC. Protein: CASRDLQWTEPALDNEQFF.

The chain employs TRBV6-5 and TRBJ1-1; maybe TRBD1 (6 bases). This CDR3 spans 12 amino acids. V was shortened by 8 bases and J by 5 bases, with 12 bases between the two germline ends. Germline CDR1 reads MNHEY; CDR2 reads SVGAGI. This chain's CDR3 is CASAGALTEAFF. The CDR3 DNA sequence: TGTGCCAGCGCAGGGGCTTTGACTGAAGCTTTCTTT.

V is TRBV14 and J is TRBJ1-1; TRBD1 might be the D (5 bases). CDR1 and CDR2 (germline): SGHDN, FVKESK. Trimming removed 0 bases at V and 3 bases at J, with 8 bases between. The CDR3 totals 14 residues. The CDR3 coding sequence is TGTGCCAGCAGCCAAGATGGACACTACACTGAAGCTTTCTTT. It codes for CASSQDGHYTEAFF.

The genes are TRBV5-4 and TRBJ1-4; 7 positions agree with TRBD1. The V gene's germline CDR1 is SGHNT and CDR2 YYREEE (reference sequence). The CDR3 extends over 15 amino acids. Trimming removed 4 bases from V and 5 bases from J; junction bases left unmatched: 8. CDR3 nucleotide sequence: TGTGCCAGCAGCCCGCCGGGACAGAAAAATGAAAAACTGTTTTTT. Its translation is CASSPPGQKNEKLFF.

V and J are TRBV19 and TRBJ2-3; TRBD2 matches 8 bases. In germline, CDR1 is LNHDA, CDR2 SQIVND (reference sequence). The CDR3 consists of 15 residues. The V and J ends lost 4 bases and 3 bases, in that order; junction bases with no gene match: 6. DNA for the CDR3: TGTGCCAGTAGTACCCCAGCGGGGGCGACAGATACGCAGTATTTT. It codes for CASSTPAGATDTQYF.

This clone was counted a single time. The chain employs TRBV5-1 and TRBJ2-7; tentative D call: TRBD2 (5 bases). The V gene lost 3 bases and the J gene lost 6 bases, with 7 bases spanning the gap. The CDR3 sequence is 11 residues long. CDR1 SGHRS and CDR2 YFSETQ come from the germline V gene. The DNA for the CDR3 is TGCGCCAGCAGCTCAGCGGCCGAGCAGTACTTC. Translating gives CASSSAAEQYF.

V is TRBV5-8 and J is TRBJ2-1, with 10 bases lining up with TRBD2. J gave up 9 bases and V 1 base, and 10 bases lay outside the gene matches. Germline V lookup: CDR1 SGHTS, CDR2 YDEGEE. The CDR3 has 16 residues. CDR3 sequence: CASSLSPSGSRGEQFF. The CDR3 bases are TGTGCCAGCAGCTTGTCTCCTAGCGGGAGTCGGGGTGAGCAGTTCTTC.

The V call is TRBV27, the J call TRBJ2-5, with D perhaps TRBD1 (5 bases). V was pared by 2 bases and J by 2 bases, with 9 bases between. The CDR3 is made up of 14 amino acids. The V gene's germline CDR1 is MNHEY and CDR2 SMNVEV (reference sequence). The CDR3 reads CASSLRQGQETQYF. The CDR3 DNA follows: TGTGCCAGCAGTTTAAGGCAGGGTCAAGAGACCCAGTACTTC.

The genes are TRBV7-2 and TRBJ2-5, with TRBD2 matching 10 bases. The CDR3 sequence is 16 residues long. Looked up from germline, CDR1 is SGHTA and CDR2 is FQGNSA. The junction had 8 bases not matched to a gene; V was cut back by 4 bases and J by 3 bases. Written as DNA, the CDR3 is TGTGCCAGCAGCTCCATAGCAGCGGGGGGGAAAGAGACCCAGTACTTC. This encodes CASSSIAAGGKETQYF.

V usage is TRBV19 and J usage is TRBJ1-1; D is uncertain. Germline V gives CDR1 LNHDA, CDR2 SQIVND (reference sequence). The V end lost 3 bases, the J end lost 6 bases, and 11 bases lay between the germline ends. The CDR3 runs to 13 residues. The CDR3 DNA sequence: TGTGCCAGTAGTATTGCAGTGATCGCTGAAGCTTTCTTT. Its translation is CASSIAVIAEAFF.

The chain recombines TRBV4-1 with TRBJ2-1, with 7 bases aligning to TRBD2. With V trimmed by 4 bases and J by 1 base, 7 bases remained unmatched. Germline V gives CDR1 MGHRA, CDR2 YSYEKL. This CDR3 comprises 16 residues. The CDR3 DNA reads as TGCGCCAGCAGCCCCCGACTAGCCGATTCCTACAATGAGCAGTTCTTC. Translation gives CASSPRLADSYNEQFF.

Here the CDR3 reads CATSGGKETQYF. CDR3 sequence (DNA): TGTGCCACCTCGGGGGGAAAAGAGACCCAGTACTTC. The chain couples TRBV10-3 to TRBJ2-5; 7 nucleotides line up with TRBD2. Germline V gives CDR1 ENHRY, CDR2 SYGVKD. The CDR3 loop spans 12 amino acids. Trimming removed 10 bases from V and 3 bases from J; junction bases left unmatched: 5.

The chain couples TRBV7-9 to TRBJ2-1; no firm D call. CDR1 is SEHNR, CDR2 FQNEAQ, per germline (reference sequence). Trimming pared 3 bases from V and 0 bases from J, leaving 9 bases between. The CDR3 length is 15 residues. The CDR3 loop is CASSFDTSSYNEQFF. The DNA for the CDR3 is TGTGCCAGCAGCTTTGACACCAGCTCCTACAATGAGCAGTTCTTC.

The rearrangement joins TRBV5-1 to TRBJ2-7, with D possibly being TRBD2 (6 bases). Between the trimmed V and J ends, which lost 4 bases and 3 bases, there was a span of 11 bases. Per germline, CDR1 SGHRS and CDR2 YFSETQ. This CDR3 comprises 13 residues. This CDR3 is CASSDRGSYEQYF. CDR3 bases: TGCGCCAGCAGCGATCGGGGGAGCTACGAGCAGTACTTC.

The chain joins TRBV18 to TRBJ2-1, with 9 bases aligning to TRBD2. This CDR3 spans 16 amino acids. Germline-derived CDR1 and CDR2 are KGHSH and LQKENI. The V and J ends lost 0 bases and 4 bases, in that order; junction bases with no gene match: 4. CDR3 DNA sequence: TGTGCCAGCTCACCACCGGGACTAGCAGCATACAATGAGCAGTTCTTC. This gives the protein CASSPPGLAAYNEQFF.

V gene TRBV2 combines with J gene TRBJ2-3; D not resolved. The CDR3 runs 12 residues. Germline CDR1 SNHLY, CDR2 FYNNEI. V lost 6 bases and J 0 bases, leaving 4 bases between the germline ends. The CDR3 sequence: CASSVSTDTQYF. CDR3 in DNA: TGTGCCAGCAGCGTAAGCACAGATACGCAGTATTTT.

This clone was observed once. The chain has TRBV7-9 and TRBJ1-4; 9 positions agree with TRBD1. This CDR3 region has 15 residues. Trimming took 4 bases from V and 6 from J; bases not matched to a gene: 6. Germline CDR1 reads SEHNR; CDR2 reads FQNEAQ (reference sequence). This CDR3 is CASSSGQGFYEKLFF. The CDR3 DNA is TGTGCCAGCAGCTCTGGACAGGGGTTTTATGAAAAACTGTTTTTT.

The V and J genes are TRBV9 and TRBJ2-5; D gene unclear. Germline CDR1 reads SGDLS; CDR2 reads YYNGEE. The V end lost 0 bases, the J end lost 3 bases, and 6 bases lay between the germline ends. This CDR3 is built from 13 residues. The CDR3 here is CASSVAGEETQYF. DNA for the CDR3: TGTGCCAGCAGCGTAGCGGGTGAAGAGACCCAGTACTTC.

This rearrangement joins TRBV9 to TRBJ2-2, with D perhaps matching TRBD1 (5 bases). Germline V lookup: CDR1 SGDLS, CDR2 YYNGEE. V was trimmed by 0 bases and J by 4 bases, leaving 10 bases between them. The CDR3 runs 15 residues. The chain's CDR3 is CASSVAQGSTGELFF. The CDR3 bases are TGTGCCAGCAGCGTAGCTCAGGGTAGCACCGGGGAGCTGTTTTTT.

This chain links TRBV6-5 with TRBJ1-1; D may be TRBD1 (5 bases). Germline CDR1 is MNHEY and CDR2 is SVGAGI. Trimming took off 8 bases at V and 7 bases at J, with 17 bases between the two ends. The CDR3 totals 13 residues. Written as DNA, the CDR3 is TGTGCCAGCCGGCAGGCGGGGCTCATTGAAGCTTTCTTT. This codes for CASRQAGLIEAFF.

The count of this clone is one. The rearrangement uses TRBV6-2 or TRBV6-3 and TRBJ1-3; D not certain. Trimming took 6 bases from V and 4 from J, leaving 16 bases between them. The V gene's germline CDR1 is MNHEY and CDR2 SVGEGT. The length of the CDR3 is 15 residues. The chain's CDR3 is CASSNGRSGGNTIYF. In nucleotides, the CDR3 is TGTGCCAGCAGCAACGGGCGGTCGGGAGGAAACACCATATATTTT.

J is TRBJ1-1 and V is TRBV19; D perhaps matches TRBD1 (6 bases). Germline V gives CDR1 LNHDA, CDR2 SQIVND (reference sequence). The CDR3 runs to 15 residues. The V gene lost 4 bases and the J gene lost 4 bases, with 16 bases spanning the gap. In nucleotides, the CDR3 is TGTGCCAGTAGTAAAAACAGGGTAATGGGCACTGAAGCTTTCTTT. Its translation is CASSKNRVMGTEAFF.

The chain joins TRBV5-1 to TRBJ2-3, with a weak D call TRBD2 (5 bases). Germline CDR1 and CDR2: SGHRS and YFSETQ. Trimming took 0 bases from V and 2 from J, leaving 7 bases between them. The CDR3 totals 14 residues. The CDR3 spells CASSLELVTDTQYF. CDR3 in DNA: TGCGCCAGCAGCTTGGAACTAGTCACAGATACGCAGTATTTT.

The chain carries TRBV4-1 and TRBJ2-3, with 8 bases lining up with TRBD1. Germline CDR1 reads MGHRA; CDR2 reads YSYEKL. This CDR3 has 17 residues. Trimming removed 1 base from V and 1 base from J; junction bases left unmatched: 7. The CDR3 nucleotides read TGCGCCAGCAGCCAAGTCGGACAGGGCAGGGGCACAGATACGCAGTATTTT. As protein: CASSQVGQGRGTDTQYF.

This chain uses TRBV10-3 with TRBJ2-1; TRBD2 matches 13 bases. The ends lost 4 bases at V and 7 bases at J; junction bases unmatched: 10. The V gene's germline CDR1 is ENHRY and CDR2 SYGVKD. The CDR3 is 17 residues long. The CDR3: CAISGGTSGDLRNEQFF. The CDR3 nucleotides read TGTGCCATCAGTGGTGGGACTAGCGGGGATTTGAGGAATGAGCAGTTCTTC.

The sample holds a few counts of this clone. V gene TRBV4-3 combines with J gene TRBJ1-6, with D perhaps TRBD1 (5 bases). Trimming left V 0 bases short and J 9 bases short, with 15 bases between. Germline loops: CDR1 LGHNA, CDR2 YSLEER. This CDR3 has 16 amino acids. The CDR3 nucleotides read TGCGCCAGCAGCCAAGATTACGAACGGGGGATTTCACCCCTCCACTTT. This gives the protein CASSQDYERGISPLHF.

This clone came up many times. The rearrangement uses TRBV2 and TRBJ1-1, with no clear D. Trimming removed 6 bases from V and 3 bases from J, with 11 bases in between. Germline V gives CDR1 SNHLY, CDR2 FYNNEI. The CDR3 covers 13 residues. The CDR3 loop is CASSQGGYTEAFF. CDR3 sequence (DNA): TGTGCCAGCAGCCAAGGAGGGTACACTGAAGCTTTCTTT. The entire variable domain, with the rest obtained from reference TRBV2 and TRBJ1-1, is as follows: EPEVTQTPSHQVTQMGQEVILRCVPISNHLYFYWYRQILGQKVEFLVSFYNNEISEKSEIFDDQFSVERPDGSNFTLKIRSTKLEDSAMYFCASSQGGYTEAFFGQGTRLTVV.